This TCR beta chain was captured by sequencing in a study of cytomegalovirus exposure and HLA in healthy donors. Regarding the study as a whole: TRBV6-2, TRBV6-3 and some other V segments were excluded as indistinguishable. Later on, an analysis tied 15,000 to 20,000 TCR beta sequences to HLA alleles at 0.05 false discovery rate. A later analysis reported that several of the most significant clusters appeared to be linked to common viral pathogens, among them Epstein-Barr virus. Most TCR beta V segments were productive about 87% or about 30% of the time in an earlier analysis.

The CDR3 totals 14 residues. The V gene's germline CDR1 is MNHEY and CDR2 SMNVEV (reference sequence). V shed 5 bases, J shed 6 bases, and the junction held 8 bases outside the gene matches. As regards this clone: Its antigen is not known.

The PCR contained 60 Vbeta and 13 Jbeta primers. Data came from immunoSEQ multiplex PCR; TCRdb stores just in-frame clones and leaves some out. The sample yields 160,000 or so clones, roughly four fifths seen once. The sequence derives from a man aged 50-59 years in good health and CMV-seropositive. Specimen: PBMCs. The V gene is TRBV27, the J gene TRBJ2-5; the match to TRBD1 covers 8 bases. CDR3 coding DNA: TGTGCCAGCAGTGCGGACAGGGTAGAGAAGACCCAGTACTTC. Its translation: CASSADRVEKTQYF.